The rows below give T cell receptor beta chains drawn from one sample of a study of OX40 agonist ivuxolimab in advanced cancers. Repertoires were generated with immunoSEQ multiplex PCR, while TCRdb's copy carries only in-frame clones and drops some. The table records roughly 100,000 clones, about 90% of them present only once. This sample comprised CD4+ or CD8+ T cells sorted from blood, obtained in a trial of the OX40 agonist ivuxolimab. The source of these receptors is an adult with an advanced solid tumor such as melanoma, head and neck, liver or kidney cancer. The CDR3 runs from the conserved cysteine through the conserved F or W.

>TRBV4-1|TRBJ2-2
CASSQDLASGLNTGELFF
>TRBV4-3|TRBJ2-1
CASSQVAQSYNEQFF
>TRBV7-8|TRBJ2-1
CASSPHRGPAYNEQFF
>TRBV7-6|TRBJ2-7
CASSQTSGSRYEQYF
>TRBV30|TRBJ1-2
CAWSTGLANYGYTF
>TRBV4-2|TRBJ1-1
CASSVGQGLMNTEAFF
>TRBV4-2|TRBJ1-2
CASSRAGSYGYTF
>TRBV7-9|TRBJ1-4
CASSPQVLNEKLFF
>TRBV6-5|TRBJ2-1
CASNGLAGSEQFF
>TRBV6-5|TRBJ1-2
CASSYGYGYTF
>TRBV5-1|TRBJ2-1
CASSLAAGGNNEQFF
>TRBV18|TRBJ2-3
CASSPSSTLRVNTDTQYF
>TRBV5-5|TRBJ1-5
CASSLAPGPLFGSQPQHF
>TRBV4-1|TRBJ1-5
CASSPGLESNQPQHF
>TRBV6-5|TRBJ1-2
CASSYSHRNYGYTF
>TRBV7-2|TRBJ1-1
CASALSPAGMDEAFF
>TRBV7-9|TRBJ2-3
CASSLGRTSVDTDTQYF